This entry features one T cell receptor (beta chain) sequence. These data are taken from a study of cytomegalovirus exposure and HLA in healthy donors. The CDR3 is 19 residues long. Germline V CDR1 and CDR2: SGHTS, YDEGEE. The V end was cut by 6 bases, the J end by 0 bases, with 25 bases between. PCR was performed using 60 Vbeta and 13 Jbeta primers. In the original processing: The authors later counted tens of millions of unique TCR beta chains, about 11 million of them shared. Measured with immunoSEQ multiplex PCR; TCRdb has only the in-frame clones, and not every one. V and J calls and clone size are those listed in that table; D and trimming were worked out from the DNA. The sample contains about 140,000 clones, 88% of which appear only once.

The sequence derives from a woman in her 40s in good health and CMV-seronegative. The sample taken for sequencing was PBMCs. The rearrangement joins TRBV5-8 to TRBJ2-4, with TRBD2 as a possible D gene (5 bases). The CDR3 is CASKLRGSTPAGAKNIQYF. DNA for the CDR3: TGTGCCAGCAAGCTACGTGGGAGTACCCCTGCGGGAGCCAAAAACATTCAGTACTTC.